The entry that follows covers one T cell receptor (beta chain) sequence. The specificity of this receptor is unknown. Nothing much larger sits one base from this clone, and base qualities are not available. The data stem from a study of PD-L1 blockade in urothelial cancer listed by TCRdb under 2017. About the investigation overall: Every patient began therapy in the mid-2010s and was given atezolizumab 1,200 mg intravenously every 3 weeks. About nine tenths of the roughly 29 patients were males with bladder-origin urothelial cancer, and 18 of 29 reported a prior smoking history. An ECOG performance status of 0 or 1 was recorded for the patients, and 0 to 3 prior chemotherapy regimens had been received by the patients. Blood samples were analyzed 3 weeks after the start of treatment (second dose) and 6 weeks after the start of treatment. Blood samples gave median yields of around 150,000 T cells and over 80,000 unique TCRs, along with a median clonality of about 0.084. An exploratory multi-omic analysis was conducted of the somatic, immune and clinical correlates of response to PD-L1 blockade with atezolizumab in urothelial cancer. TCR sequencing covered pretreatment tumor samples and matched, serially collected peripheral blood taken before and after atezolizumab treatment. Durable clinical benefit meant progression-free survival longer than 6 months, and TCR features were also tested against progression-free and overall survival. In the same patients, whole exome sequencing and RNA sequencing of pretreatment tumors were performed in addition to TCR sequencing. About 10 patients achieved durable clinical benefit and roughly 20 did not. Approximately 30 patients had pretreatment blood TCR-seq, roughly 24 had at least one posttreatment blood collection, and roughly 24 had tumor TCR-seq. The paper as a whole reports these results and caveats: Among patients with durable benefit, tumor-associated TCR clones showed greater expansion in peripheral blood 3 weeks after treatment started (n of about 21, p = 0.022). Improved progression-free and overall survival was found to be associated with pretreatment peripheral blood TCR clonality below the median. Because the sample size was small (n ≈ 28) and many of the analyses were exploratory, the results are meant to be hypothesis-generating.

The junction shows trimming of 0 bases on V and 8 bases on J, plus 13 bases between the germline ends. CDR1 and CDR2, per the germline V gene (reference sequence), are MNHEY and SMNVEV. The CDR3, cysteine through phenylalanine, is 14 amino acids long. This entry keeps only the CDR3 DNA: 42 bases, framed from base 1. This specimen's time point label, interpreted: pretreatment peripheral blood. The cohort included under 35 patients with locally advanced or metastatic urothelial carcinoma who were treated at Memorial Sloan Kettering on a trial protocol. Peripheral blood mononuclear cells were collected pretreatment and during treatment, with between 1 and 8 total time points obtained per patient. The Qiagen DNeasy Blood extraction kit was used to purify genomic DNA from total PBMCs and tumor samples. Collected pretreatment and during treatment, PBMCs were isolated and stored as previously described.

Each PCR received spiked-in synthetic TCR analog templates so that absolute template abundance could be estimated from read counts. TCRbeta CDR3 regions were amplified from genomic DNA with bias-controlled V and J gene primers using the immunoSEQ assay. Rearranged TCRbeta segments were sequenced at approximately 20X coverage. The paper's processing steps were these. Sequencing errors were corrected by clustering and CDR3s were annotated against IMGT to assign V, D and J genes. Downstream analyses used only productive TCRbeta rearrangements and left out out-of-frame or stop-codon sequences. Clonality was calculated as one minus the Shannon entropy normalized by the log of the number of unique productive sequences. Clones differing between time points or between blood and tumor were identified by Fisher's exact test with Benjamini-Hochberg correction at adjusted p below 0.01. TCRdb obtained this table from immuneACCESS and retained in-frame rearrangements with V and J assigned. These tables miss some clones; where compared with another copy, unresolved V genes account for less than half of the shortfall, and the remainder is unexplained. D and trimming were read from the DNA, whereas the V and J calls and clone size are those reported in that table. The sample contains approximately 39,000 clones, approximately 86% of them found a single time. Approximately 14% of the sample is held by the ten biggest clonotypes.

The TCR sequence derives from a man older than 75 with urothelial cancer. The sequencing here drew on PBMCs, taken around atezolizumab (anti-PD-L1) treatment. This chain joins TRBV27 to TRBJ1-2, with TRBD1 as a weak D call on 5 bases. The CDR3 protein is CASSLSGGVGGYTF. In nucleotide form, the sequence is TGTGCCAGCAGTTTATCGGGAGGGGTTGGGGGCTACACCTTC.